These 9 T cell receptor beta chains originate from one sample sequenced in a study of blood T cell repertoires in COVID-19. Profiling relied on immunoSEQ multiplex PCR, and the TCRdb table lists in-frame clones only, not all of them. Among roughly 120,000 clones listed, more than 80% were seen once. Sequenced: peripheral blood. These receptors were obtained from a woman aged 60-75 years with COVID-19, enrolled during active disease.

This clone was counted a few times. The chain links TRBV7-3 to TRBJ2-5; 9 bases fit TRBD1. Per the germline V gene, CDR1 is SGHTA and CDR2 is FQGTGA. V shed 5 bases, J shed 5 bases, and the junction held 6 bases outside the gene matches. The CDR3 length is 14 residues. CDR3 amino acids: CASSPTGGGETQYF. In DNA, the CDR3 is TGTGCCAGCAGCCCCACAGGGGGCGGGGAGACCCAGTACTTC.

The chain uses TRBV11-3 and TRBJ2-7; TRBD1 might be the D (5 bases). This CDR3 region has 12 residues. The V end lost 5 bases, the J end lost 5 bases, and 10 bases lay between the germline ends. Germline V gene lookup returns CDR1 SGHNT and CDR2 YENEEA. In DNA, the CDR3 is TGTGCCAGCAGCGGCAGGGATAACGAGCAGTACTTC. As protein: CASSGRDNEQYF.

V gene TRBV6-5 combines with J gene TRBJ1-5; TRBD1 matches 8 bases. Losses at the gene ends were 6 bases for V and 5 bases for J; bases not matched to a gene: 9. The CDR3 covers 15 residues. Germline loops: CDR1 MNHEY, CDR2 SVGAGI. DNA of the CDR3: TGTGCCAGCAGCCCCGGACAGGGCTCCTATCAGCCCCAGCATTTT. It translates to CASSPGQGSYQPQHF.

This clone was observed a single time. This chain connects TRBV9 to TRBJ2-2, with D unresolved. Deletions cut 0 bases from V and 6 bases from J, with 6 bases between. There are 13 residues in the CDR3. Germline loops: CDR1 SGDLS, CDR2 YYNGEE. The CDR3 DNA reads TGTGCCAGCAGCGTAGGCGCCTCCGGGGAGCTGTTTTTT. It specifies CASSVGASGELFF.

The chain combines TRBV24-1 with TRBJ2-2; TRBD1 agrees at 7 bases. Unmatched junction bases numbered 3, after V lost 7 bases and J lost 2 bases. Germline CDR1 KGHDR, CDR2 SFDVKD. The CDR3 has 14 amino acids. The CDR3 DNA reads TGTGCCACCAGCCGGGACAGAAACACCGGGGAGCTGTTTTTT. Translation gives CATSRDRNTGELFF.

The rearrangement joins TRBV11-2 to TRBJ1-4, with D uncertain. V dropped 3 bases and J dropped 8 bases, with 13 bases sitting between them. This CDR3 has 14 residues. CDR1 is SGHAT, CDR2 FQNNGV, per germline. Here the CDR3 reads CASSLLRAGEKLFF. DNA of the CDR3: TGTGCCAGCAGCTTGTTGAGGGCTGGGGAAAAACTGTTTTTT.

The V gene is TRBV6-5, the J gene TRBJ1-6, with 8 bases aligning to TRBD1. The CDR3 is 14 residues long. The J segment lost 9 bases and the V segment lost 1 base, leaving 2 bases of the junction unmatched. Per the germline V gene, CDR1 is MNHEY and CDR2 is SVGAGI. Written as DNA, the CDR3 is TGTGCCAGCAGTTACTTGGACAGGGCTTCACCCCTCCACTTT. This codes for CASSYLDRASPLHF.

The genes are TRBV3-1 (or the pseudogene TRBV3-2) and TRBJ1-5, with 8 bases lining up with TRBD1. The V gene end was trimmed by 6 bases and the J gene end by 7 bases; junction bases not matched to a gene: 11. The germline CDR1 and CDR2 sequences are LGHDT and YNNKEL (reference sequence). This CDR3 has 15 amino acids. In nucleotides, the CDR3 is TGTGCCAGCAGAGGCCCCGGGACAGGACACCAGCCCCAGCATTTT. Translating it yields CASRGPGTGHQPQHF.

This clone was observed a single time. The chain recombines TRBV7-6 with TRBJ2-3, with 7 nucleotides matching TRBD2. The CDR3 loop spans 15 amino acids. V lost 2 bases to trimming and J lost 4 bases; unmatched junction nucleotides: 6. Germline V lookup: CDR1 SGHVS, CDR2 FNYEAQ. CDR3 in amino acids: CASSLISAGSDTQYF. Written as DNA, the CDR3 is TGTGCCAGCAGCTTAATATCAGCGGGATCAGATACGCAGTATTTT.